This T cell receptor (beta chain) appears in the sequencing data of a study of blood T cell repertoires in COVID-19. Study summary: T cells, B-cell-depleted T cells, or PBMCs supplied cDNA or gDNA.

CDR1 and CDR2 (germline): LNHDA, SQIVND (reference sequence). The V gene lost 5 bases and the J gene lost 10 bases, with 15 bases spanning the gap. The length of the CDR3 is 13 residues. Original processing methods: Using reference gene primer amplification, nucleated cell counts were estimated. Measured with immunoSEQ multiplex PCR; TCRdb has only the in-frame clones, and not every one. D and trimming come from the DNA, and the V and J calls and clone size come from that table. The profile covers 130,000 or so clones, with about 86% appearing a single time and 3% taken by the ten largest. This receptor was obtained from a woman of 80 years or more with acute or convalescent COVID-19. The genes are TRBV19 and TRBJ1-5, with D tentatively TRBD1 (5 bases). The source material was peripheral blood. In nucleotides, the CDR3 is TGTGCCAGTAGTCGACAGCTCCTTGATCCCCAGCATTTT. As protein: CASSRQLLDPQHF.